This TCR beta chain was recorded in a study of CD8 T cells in Susac syndrome. When the RNA was reverse transcribed, random hexamers were used with an input of about 0.5 to 1 ug. immunoSEQ multiplex PCR amplified TCR beta CDR3 across 54 Vbeta, 13 Jbeta. TCRdb re-called the immunoSEQ multiplex PCR reads with MiXCR, one entry per CDR3 protein. The sample includes about 160,000 distinct CDR3 sequences, more than 95% seen only once; the top ten take 0.1% to 0.15%. This clonotype was found a few times. Through negative isolation, CD4+ and CD8+ T cells were obtained, while TEMRA cells were enriched using FACS. What was sequenced was CD4+ T cells from PBMCs. This receptor was obtained from a human donor with Susac syndrome.

The CDR3 region has the DNA TGTGCCACCAGCCGAGCACAAGAGACCCAGTACTTC. It is translated as CATSRAQETQYF. This sequence joins TRBV15 and TRBJ2-5; D not resolved. The CDR3 loop spans 12 amino acids. Per germline, CDR1 LNHNV and CDR2 YYDKDF (reference sequence). Trimming stripped 5 bases from V and 2 bases from J, with 6 bases between.